The text below deals with one T cell receptor beta chain. No antigen is known for it. The data stem from a study of T cell responses to AZD1222 COVID-19 vaccine. General study findings and limits: Rises in breadth and depth of Spike-specific TCRs came after two AZD1222 doses. Clonal diversity was possibly underestimated, and the donors were mostly white British, with more females. Of the AZD1222 recipients, only 5 or 6 were seropositive at baseline.

Using immunoSEQ multiplex PCR, the repertoire was profiled, and TCRdb retains in-frame clones only, with some absent. In the table there are 150,000 to 200,000 clones, 90% to 95% of which are singletons. Trimming left V 0 bases short and J 5 bases short, with 4 bases between. In germline, CDR1 is MGHRA, CDR2 YSYEKL. This CDR3 is 12 amino acids long. Sequencing was performed on peripheral blood, taken on day 0 of AZD1222 vaccination. The clonotype was recovered from an adult in good health. The chain links TRBV4-1 to TRBJ1-2; D remains unclear. The CDR3 DNA is TGCGCCAGCAGCCAAGACATTTATGGCTACACCTTC. It encodes CASSQDIYGYTF.